This is a list of T cell receptor beta chains from one sample in a study of lymphopenia after photon versus proton radiotherapy. Assay used: immunoSEQ multiplex PCR; TCRdb lists only in-frame clones, some missing. The sample holds 60,000 to 75,000 clones, 75% to 90% seen once. The specimen was peripheral blood, collected from a patient treated with photon-based radiotherapy. These receptor sequences come from a man aged 40-49 years with gastric cancer. CDR3s include the opening cysteine and the closing phenylalanine or tryptophan. D genes are given only for firm matches.

TRBV11-2	NA	TRBJ1-1	TGTGCCAGCAGCGATCATACGCCTACCTGGGACGAAGCTTTCTTT	CASSDHTPTWDEAFF
TRBV7-2	NA	TRBJ1-2	TGTGCCAGCAGCCTAACTGGGACCGCGAACGATAACTATGGCTACACCTTC	CASSLTGTANDNYGYTF
TRBV4-3	NA	TRBJ2-5	TGCGCCAGCAGCCAAGATCAGCGGCAGGGGGGAGAGACCCAGTACTTC	CASSQDQRQGGETQYF
TRBV2	NA	TRBJ1-3	TGTGCAGGCCGGGGTCTTCCTGGAAACACCATATATTTT	CAGRGLPGNTIYF
TRBV6-5	TRBD1	TRBJ2-7	TGTGCCAGCAGGACAGGGACCTACGAGCAGTACTTC	CASRTGTYEQYF
TRBV4-1	NA	TRBJ1-3	TGCGCCAGCAGCCATGGACAGCTCTCTGGAAACACCATATATTTT	CASSHGQLSGNTIYF
TRBV6-5	TRBD2	TRBJ2-3	TGTGCCAGCAGTTCGGCGGCGGGGGTTAGCACAGATACGCAGTATTTT	CASSSAAGVSTDTQYF
TRBV11-2	NA	TRBJ2-2	TGTGCCAGCAGTATAACACCGGTAGAGCTGTTTTTT	CASSITPVELFF
TRBV7-2	TRBD1	TRBJ1-1	TGTGCCAGCAGCGAGCTGGCAGGGGGGACTGAAGCTTTCTTT	CASSELAGGTEAFF
TRBV10-3	NA	TRBJ1-1	TGTGCCATCAGCCCGGACAGCAGGATGAACACTGAAGCTTTCTTT	CAISPDSRMNTEAFF
TRBV5-4	NA	TRBJ1-2	TGTGCCAGCAGCTTGCCCCGCGGGGGGCCGACGGGGGGCTACACCTTC	CASSLPRGGPTGGYTF
TRBV27	NA	TRBJ1-6	TGTGCCAGCAGGGGCCAGATTAATTCACCCCTCCACTTT	CASRGQINSPLHF
TRBV5-1	NA	TRBJ2-3	TGCGCCAGCAGCTTGGCTAGGGAGACAGATACGCAGTATTTT	CASSLARETDTQYF
TRBV5-1	NA	TRBJ2-2	TGCGCCAGCAGCTTGATGGGGTTGGAGCAGGGGCGGTTCGGGGAGCTGTTTTTT	CASSLMGLEQGRFGELFF
TRBV7-2	NA	TRBJ2-3	TGTGCCAGCAGCCCTAGGCTAGGGGGCACAGATACGCAGTATTTT	CASSPRLGGTDTQYF